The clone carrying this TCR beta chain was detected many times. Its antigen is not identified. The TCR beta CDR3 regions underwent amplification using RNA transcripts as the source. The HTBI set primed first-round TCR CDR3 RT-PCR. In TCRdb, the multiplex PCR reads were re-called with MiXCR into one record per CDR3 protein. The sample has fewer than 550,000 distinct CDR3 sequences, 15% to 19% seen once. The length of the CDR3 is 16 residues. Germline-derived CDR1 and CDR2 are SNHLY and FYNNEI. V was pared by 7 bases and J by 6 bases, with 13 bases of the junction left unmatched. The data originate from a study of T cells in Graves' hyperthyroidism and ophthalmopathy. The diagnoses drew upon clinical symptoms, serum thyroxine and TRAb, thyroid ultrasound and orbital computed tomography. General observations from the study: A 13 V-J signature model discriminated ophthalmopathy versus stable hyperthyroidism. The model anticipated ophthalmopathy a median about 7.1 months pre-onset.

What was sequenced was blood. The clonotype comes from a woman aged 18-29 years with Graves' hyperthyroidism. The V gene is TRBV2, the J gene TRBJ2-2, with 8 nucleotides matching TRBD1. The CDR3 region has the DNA TGTGCCAGCATTCCCACGGTGGCAGGGGGCGCCGGGGAGCTGTTTTTT. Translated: CASIPTVAGGAGELFF. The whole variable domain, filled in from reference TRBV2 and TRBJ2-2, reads EPEVTQTPSHQVTQMGQEVILRCVPISNHLYFYWYRQILGQKVEFLVSFYNNEISEKSEIFDDQFSVERPDGSNFTLKIRSTKLEDSAMYFCASIPTVAGGAGELFFGEGSRLTVL.